These 26 T cell receptor beta chains originate from one sample sequenced in a study of response to subunit inactivated influenza vaccine. Using its own MiXCR run on the RT-PCR reads, TCRdb lists one record per CDR3 protein. This sample has approximately 500,000 distinct CDR3 sequences, with 10% to 15% found just once. The sequenced sample was PBMCs from blood, obtained roughly 45 days after vaccination. Every receptor here comes from a man aged 50-59 years who received an inactivated influenza vaccine.

The chain joins TRBV5-1 to TRBJ2-2; the D is unclear. Per germline, CDR1 SGHRS and CDR2 YFSETQ. Trimming removed 3 bases at V and 8 bases at J, with 8 bases between. This CDR3 has 12 amino acids. In DNA, the CDR3 is TGCGCCAGCAGCTACTCCCAGGGGGAGCTGTTTTTT. It codes for CASSYSQGELFF.

There are many counts of this clonotype. V usage is TRBV12-3 or TRBV12-4 and J usage is TRBJ1-2, with TRBD1 identical over 8 bases. CDR3 length: 15 amino acids. The ends lost 6 bases at V and 4 bases at J; junction bases unmatched: 10. The CDR3 DNA reads TGTGCCAGCAGCCACCGACAGGGGAGGGTCTATGGCTACACCTTC. Protein: CASSHRQGRVYGYTF.

A few counts support this clonotype. The CDR3 region is CASSYSTSGSQETQYF. The CDR3 DNA sequence: TGTGCCAGCAGTTACTCGACTAGCGGGAGCCAAGAGACCCAGTACTTC. The genes are TRBV6-2 or TRBV6-3 and TRBJ2-5; 12 nucleotides match TRBD2. CDR3 length equals 16 residues. With V trimmed by 0 bases and J by 1 base, 0 bases remained unmatched. The germline V gene has CDR1 MNHEY and CDR2 SVGEGT.

This clonotype has a count of ten or more. The chain recombines TRBV12-3 or TRBV12-4 with TRBJ1-2; D might be TRBD1 (6 bases). V dropped 4 bases and J dropped 5 bases, with 14 bases sitting between them. CDR3 length: 14 residues. The CDR3: CASSSGRGAYGYTF. CDR3 DNA: TGTGCCAGCAGTTCCGGGAGGGGGGCGTATGGCTACACCTTC.

This clonotype was detected only a few times. The genes are TRBV5-1 and TRBJ2-7; TRBD1 aligns across 10 bases. J was trimmed by 3 bases and V by 3 bases; bases with no gene match: 9. The CDR3 runs to 16 residues. From germline, CDR1 is SGHRS and CDR2 YFSETQ. This CDR3 reads CASSSHGGTGDYEQYF. The DNA for the CDR3 is TGCGCCAGCAGCTCACACGGGGGGACAGGGGACTACGAGCAGTACTTC.

This clonotype showed up just a few times. This sequence joins TRBV18 and TRBJ2-7; unclear D gene. The germline gives CDR1 KGHSH, CDR2 LQKENI. V lost 4 bases and J lost 5, with 18 bases in between. CDR3 size: 15 residues. The DNA for the CDR3 is TGTGCCAGCTCACGAAGCCGGGTCTTACGCGACGAGCAGTACTTC. Amino acids: CASSRSRVLRDEQYF.

This clonotype has only a few counts. This chain connects TRBV12-3 or TRBV12-4 to TRBJ2-3; 7 nucleotides agree with TRBD2. The CDR3 length is 16 residues. V lost 5 bases, J lost 0 bases, and 8 bases stayed unmatched. DNA for the CDR3: TGTGCCAGCAGTCAATGGGAGGGGTCTAGCACAGATACGCAGTATTTT. It codes for CASSQWEGSSTDTQYF.

This clonotype came up a few times. The gene calls are TRBV6-1 and TRBJ2-3; tentatively, D is TRBD1 or TRBD2 (6 bases each). The CDR3 is 15 residues long. Trimming took 6 bases from V and 2 from J, leaving 15 bases between them. Germline V gene data show CDR1 as MNHNS and CDR2 as SASEGT. The CDR3, as DNA: TGTGCCAGCAGCCTCGGAGGGGACAACACAGATACGCAGTATTTT. The encoded protein is CASSLGGDNTDTQYF.

In its sample, this clonotype was seen a few times. The chain combines TRBV20-1 with TRBJ2-1, with 10 bases fitting TRBD2. Losses at the gene ends were 3 bases for V and 9 bases for J; bases not matched to a gene: 8. The germline V gene has CDR1 DFQATT and CDR2 SNEGSKA (reference sequence). This CDR3 contains 14 residues. The DNA of the CDR3 is TGCAGTGCTAGGCTAGCGGGAGTTATTGGTGAGCAGTTCTTC. Translation gives CSARLAGVIGEQFF.

The CDR3 nucleotides read TGTGCCAGCAGTCCCGGACAGGGGATCTCCGATACGCAGTATTTT. Protein sequence: CASSPGQGISDTQYF. The V call is TRBV12-3 or TRBV12-4, the J call TRBJ2-3; 9 bases align to TRBD1. V lost 5 bases and J lost 6; bases outside the gene matches: 9. The CDR3 contains 15 residues.

This clonotype was observed a few times. The CDR3 loop reads CASSFGGGHTDTQYF. The CDR3 nucleotides are TGTGCCAGCAGTTTTGGCGGGGGGCACACAGATACGCAGTATTTT. The chain employs TRBV12-3 or TRBV12-4 and TRBJ2-3; 8 bases match TRBD2. Unmatched junction bases numbered 4, after V lost 3 bases and J lost 2 bases. CDR3 size: 15 residues.

This clonotype was recorded many times. In DNA, the CDR3 is TGTGCCAGCAGAAAGGGGGCCGACGGGGAGCTGTTTTTT. Its protein product is CASRKGADGELFF. The genes are TRBV12-3 or TRBV12-4 and TRBJ2-2, with 7 nucleotides matching TRBD1. Losses at the gene ends were 6 bases for V and 7 bases for J; bases not matched to a gene: 5. The CDR3 spans 13 residues.

This clonotype was counted between two and nine times. The J gene is TRBJ1-6, the V gene TRBV20-1; 8 bases agree with TRBD1. The junction had 8 bases not matched to a gene; V was cut back by 0 bases and J by 7 bases. CDR1 and CDR2 (germline): DFQATT, SNEGSKA (reference sequence). The CDR3 runs to 16 residues. The CDR3 sequence: CSARDGSTGGNSPLHF. As DNA, the CDR3 is TGCAGTGCTAGAGATGGTTCAACAGGGGGAAATTCACCCCTCCACTTT.

This chain connects TRBV9 to TRBJ2-1, with a possible D match to TRBD2 (5 bases). The CDR3 totals 11 residues. The V end lost 7 bases, the J end lost 7 bases, and 9 bases lay between the germline ends. The germline V gene encodes CDR1 SGDLS and CDR2 YYNGEE. CDR3 bases: TGTGCCAGCGGGAGAATGAATGAGCAGTTCTTC. Its translation is CASGRMNEQFF. Complete variable domain (other parts from reference TRBV9 and TRBJ2-1): DSGVTQTPKHLITATGQRVTLRCSPRSGDLSVYWYQQSLDQGLQFLIQYYNGEERAKGNILERFSAQQFPDLHSELNLSSLELGDSALYFCASGRMNEQFFGPGTRLTVL.

This clonotype was observed many times. The germline gene is not matched at one end of the junction; a read error may be the cause. V is TRBV6-1 and J is TRBJ2-7; possible D gene TRBD2, 5 bases. Germline lookup yields CDR1 MNHNS and CDR2 SASEGT. CDR3 length: 17 residues. The CDR3 region is CAISEGGFGDLPSRQYF. The CDR3 DNA follows: TGTGCCATCAGTGAAGGCGGCTTCGGGGATCTCCCCTCCCGGCAGTACTTC.

This clonotype was seen ten or more times. The gene calls are TRBV29-1 and TRBJ2-1, with TRBD2 as a possible D gene (5 bases). CDR3 length: 12 amino acids. The V end lost 7 bases, the J end lost 6 bases, and 13 bases lay between the germline ends. Germline CDR1 SQVTM, CDR2 ANQGSEA. The CDR3 region is CSAWELGNEQFF. Written as DNA, the CDR3 is TGCAGCGCCTGGGAGCTCGGCAATGAGCAGTTCTTC.

As to this clonotype: A junction end diverges from the germline sequence, so it may reflect a read error. V is TRBV20-1 and J is TRBJ1-5; D call uncertain. This CDR3 is 16 amino acids long. Germline V gene lookup returns CDR1 DFQATT and CDR2 SNEGSKA (reference sequence). CDR3 in DNA: TGCTGTGCTAGAGCCGAATGGGAGAATAGCAATCAGCCCCAGCATTTT. It codes for CCARAEWENSNQPQHF.

The chain is built from TRBV20-1 and TRBJ2-6; D gene unclear. Germline values: CDR1 DFQATT, CDR2 SNEGSKA (reference sequence). Deletions cut 5 bases from V and 1 base from J, with 12 bases between. The CDR3 loop spans 15 amino acids. DNA of the CDR3: TGCAGTGCTCGGCCCGGCAGTTCTGGGGCCAACGTCCTGACTTTC. Translated: CSARPGSSGANVLTF.

This clonotype was seen only a few times. The CDR3 is CASSYSPEDTQYF. The CDR3, as DNA: TGTGCCAGCAGTTACTCACCGGAGGATACGCAGTATTTT. This chain uses TRBV6-6 with TRBJ2-3; D unclear. The CDR3 is made up of 13 amino acids. Germline CDR1 and CDR2: MNHNY and SVGAGI (reference sequence). V gave up 0 bases and J gave up 6 bases, with 7 bases separating them.

The CDR3 loop reads CASSLKGLTYEQYF. The CDR3 region has the DNA TGTGCCAGCAGTTTAAAGGGGCTGACCTACGAGCAGTACTTC. The chain joins TRBV12-3 or TRBV12-4 to TRBJ2-7; the D gene is possibly TRBD1 (5 bases). V lost 2 bases and J 2 bases, leaving 10 bases between the germline ends. There are 14 residues in the CDR3.

The rearrangement joins TRBV4-3 to TRBJ2-3; TRBD1 matches at 11 bases. V lost 0 bases and J lost 2; bases outside the gene matches: 7. The CDR3 covers 18 residues. Germline CDR1 LGHNA, CDR2 YSLEER. CDR3: CASSQDGPGQGVTDTQYF. For the CDR3, the DNA is TGCGCCAGCAGCCAAGATGGCCCGGGACAGGGGGTCACAGATACGCAGTATTTT.

A few counts support this clonotype. The rearrangement uses TRBV15 and TRBJ2-7, with D possibly matching TRBD2 (6 bases). V lost 2 bases, J lost 2 bases, and 10 bases lay in between. Germline assignment: CDR1 LNHNV and CDR2 YYDKDF (reference sequence). This CDR3 is built from 14 residues. The CDR3 spells CATSRLANPYEQYF. The CDR3 DNA sequence: TGTGCCACCAGCAGACTAGCGAACCCCTACGAGCAGTACTTC.

This rearrangement joins TRBV5-1 to TRBJ2-7, with 9 bases that match TRBD2. The ends lost 2 bases at V and 0 bases at J; junction bases unmatched: 3. Germline V gene data show CDR1 as SGHRS and CDR2 as YFSETQ. CDR3 length: 15 residues. The CDR3 DNA reads as TGCGCCAGCAGCTTCAGCGGGGGGACCTCCTACGAGCAGTACTTC. Translation gives CASSFSGGTSYEQYF.

V usage is TRBV7-2 and J usage is TRBJ2-1; D is possibly TRBD2 (6 bases). CDR1 and CDR2 (germline): SGHTA, FQGNSA. The CDR3 is 16 residues long. V was cut by 1 base and J by 4 bases, with 14 bases left in between. CDR3: CASSLVGGILYNEQFF. In nucleotides, the CDR3 is TGTGCCAGCAGCTTAGTTGGCGGGATCCTATACAATGAGCAGTTCTTC.

Only a few counts were recorded for this clonotype. The V and J genes are TRBV12-3 or TRBV12-4 and TRBJ2-1; TRBD1 aligns across 9 bases. The CDR3 runs to 14 residues. V was clipped by 7 bases and J by 12 bases; unmatched bases: 13. In nucleotides, the CDR3 is TGTGCCAGCAAGAACCGGGACAGGGATTCGGTGCAGTTCTTC. Amino acid sequence: CASKNRDRDSVQFF.

This clonotype turned up a few times. The chain joins TRBV30 to TRBJ2-3; TRBD1 matches 7 bases. The ends lost 7 bases at V and 5 bases at J; junction bases unmatched: 12. The CDR3 runs 14 residues. CDR1 is GTSNPN, CDR2 SVGIG, per germline (reference sequence). The CDR3 region is CAYITGVPGDTQYF. The CDR3 nucleotides read TGTGCCTACATAACAGGGGTCCCAGGAGATACGCAGTATTTT.